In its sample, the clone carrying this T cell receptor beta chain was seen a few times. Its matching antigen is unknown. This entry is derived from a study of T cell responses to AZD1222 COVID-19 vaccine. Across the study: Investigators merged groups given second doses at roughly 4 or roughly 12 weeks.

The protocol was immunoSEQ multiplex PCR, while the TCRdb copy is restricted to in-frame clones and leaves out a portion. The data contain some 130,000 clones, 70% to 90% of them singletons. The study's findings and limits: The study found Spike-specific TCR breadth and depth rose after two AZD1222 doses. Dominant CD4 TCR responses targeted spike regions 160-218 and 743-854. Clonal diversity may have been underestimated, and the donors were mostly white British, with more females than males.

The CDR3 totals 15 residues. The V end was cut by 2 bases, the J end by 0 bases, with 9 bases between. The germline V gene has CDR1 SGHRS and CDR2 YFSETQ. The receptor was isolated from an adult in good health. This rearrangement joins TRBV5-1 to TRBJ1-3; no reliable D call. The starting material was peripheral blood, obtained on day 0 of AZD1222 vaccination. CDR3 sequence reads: CASSLDGYSGNTIYF. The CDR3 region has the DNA TGCGCCAGCAGCTTAGACGGGTACTCTGGAAACACCATATATTTT.